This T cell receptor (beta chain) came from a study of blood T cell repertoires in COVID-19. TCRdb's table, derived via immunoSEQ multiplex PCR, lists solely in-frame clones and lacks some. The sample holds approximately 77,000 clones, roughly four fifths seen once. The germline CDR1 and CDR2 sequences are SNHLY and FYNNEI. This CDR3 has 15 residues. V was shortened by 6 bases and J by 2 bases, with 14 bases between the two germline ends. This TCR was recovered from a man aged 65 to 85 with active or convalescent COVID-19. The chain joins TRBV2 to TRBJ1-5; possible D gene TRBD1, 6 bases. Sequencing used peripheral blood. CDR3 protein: CASSERGIGNQPQHF. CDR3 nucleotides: TGTGCCAGCAGCGAAAGGGGGATAGGCAATCAGCCCCAGCATTTT.